These 10 T cell receptor beta chains were all obtained from the same sample, sequenced in a study of T cells in Graves' hyperthyroidism and ophthalmopathy. There were TCR beta CDR3 regions amplified from RNA transcripts. The TCR CDR3 was amplified in a first-round RT-PCR using the HTBI primer set. TCRdb reprocessed the multiplex PCR reads via MiXCR and lists one record per CDR3 protein. The table lists under 350,000 distinct CDR3 sequences, more than 15% of them singletons. Material for sequencing was blood. The source is a woman aged 55-75 years with Graves' ophthalmopathy.

The rearrangement joins TRBV20-1 to TRBJ2-3; no clear D gene. The CDR3 covers 12 residues. Germline V gene data show CDR1 as DFQATT and CDR2 as SNEGSKA (reference sequence). V was shortened by 3 bases and J by 8 bases, with 12 bases between the two germline ends. CDR3 DNA: TGCAGTGCTAGCAGCGACCCAGCTACGCAGTATTTT. Its translation: CSASSDPATQYF.

This clonotype was recorded at least ten times. The chain couples TRBV6-2 or TRBV6-3 to TRBJ2-1; TRBD2 is a possible D gene (6 bases). This CDR3 spans 16 amino acids. The germline V gene encodes CDR1 MNHEY and CDR2 SVGEGT. Trimming left V 0 bases short and J 3 bases short, with 12 bases between. The CDR3 sequence: CASSYSTGLVYNEQFF. The CDR3 nucleotides read TGTGCCAGCAGTTACTCGACGGGACTCGTCTACAATGAGCAGTTCTTC.

This rearrangement joins TRBV7-9 to TRBJ2-5; TRBD1 matches at 7 bases. The germline V gene encodes CDR1 SEHNR and CDR2 FQNEAQ (reference sequence). The CDR3 has 13 residues. V gave up 6 bases and J gave up 5 bases; unmatched junction bases: 6. The CDR3 sequence is CASSRDRSETQYF. The CDR3, as DNA: TGTGCCAGCAGTCGGGACAGATCTGAGACCCAGTACTTC.

This clonotype was seen only a few times. The CDR3 is CASSPREAGGAYEQYF. The DNA of the CDR3 is TGTGCCAGCTCACCACGGGAGGCAGGGGGTGCCTACGAGCAGTACTTC. This chain links TRBV18 with TRBJ2-7; possibly TRBD1 for D (7 bases). The CDR3 is made up of 16 amino acids. The germline V gene has CDR1 KGHSH and CDR2 LQKENI. The V end was cut by 1 base, the J end by 2 bases, with 15 bases between.

This chain links TRBV4-3 with TRBJ1-2; a possible D gene is TRBD1 (6 bases). The V end was cut by 0 bases, the J end by 5 bases, with 13 bases between. Germline loops: CDR1 LGHNA, CDR2 YSLEER. This CDR3 has 15 residues. CDR3 in DNA: TGCGCCAGCAGCCAAGATAGGACAGATCTGTATGGCTACACCTTC. This sequence encodes CASSQDRTDLYGYTF.

This chain uses TRBV24-1 with TRBJ2-5; 11 nucleotides align to TRBD2. Per the germline V gene, CDR1 is KGHDR and CDR2 is SFDVKD. With 4 bases clipped from V and 2 bases from J, the junction kept 8 bases outside the gene matches. This CDR3 region has 17 residues. The CDR3 here is CATSEGSGGALQETQYF. In DNA form, the CDR3 reads TGTGCCACCAGTGAGGGTAGCGGGGGGGCTTTACAAGAGACCCAGTACTTC.

Many counts were recorded for this clonotype. CDR3 region: CASSSTGAGNQPQHF. CDR3 DNA sequence: TGTGCCAGCAGTTCTACAGGGGCGGGGAATCAGCCCCAGCATTTT. The chain uses TRBV6-1 and TRBJ1-5; 7 bases fit TRBD1. Germline V gene lookup returns CDR1 MNHNS and CDR2 SASEGT. There are 15 residues in the CDR3. Trimming took 5 bases from V and 4 from J; bases not matched to a gene: 8.

This clonotype was observed at least ten times. The chain employs TRBV7-2 and TRBJ1-2; 9 bases align to TRBD1. V shed 3 bases and J 4 bases; nucleotides not matched to a gene: 0. This CDR3 contains 13 residues. Germline V gives CDR1 SGHTA, CDR2 FQGNSA. CDR3 DNA: TGTGCCAGCAGCTTGACAGGGGGCTATGGCTACACCTTC. Encoded protein: CASSLTGGYGYTF.

This clonotype was seen repeatedly, ten times or more. This chain links TRBV5-1 with TRBJ2-2, with D perhaps TRBD1 (6 bases). This CDR3 contains 15 residues. V was cut by 0 bases and J by 4 bases, with 10 bases left in between. Per germline, CDR1 SGHRS and CDR2 YFSETQ. The CDR3 spells CASSLEVGATGELFF. The DNA for the CDR3 is TGCGCCAGCAGCTTGGAGGTGGGGGCCACCGGGGAGCTGTTTTTT. Together with reference TRBV5-1 and TRBJ2-2, the CDR3 gives the full variable domain: KAGVTQTPRYLIKTRGQQVTLSCSPISGHRSVSWYQQTPGQGLQFLFEYFSETQRNKGNFPGRFSGRQFSNSRSEMNVSTLELGDSALYLCASSLEVGATGELFFGEGSRLTVL.

This clonotype was seen a handful of times. CDR3 nucleotide sequence: TGCAGTGCTAGGACTCCACAATTTTCCTACAATGAGCAGTTCTTC. This gives the protein CSARTPQFSYNEQFF. This chain links TRBV20-1 with TRBJ2-1, with unresolved D. The V and J ends lost 3 bases and 1 base respectively, with 13 bases between them. This CDR3 spans 15 amino acids. The V gene's germline CDR1 is DFQATT and CDR2 SNEGSKA (reference sequence).